The clone carrying this TCR beta chain has just a few counts. The target antigen is unknown. In the CD4+ fraction, cells were divided into CD45RA+ naive and CD45RA-negative memory subsets. The CDR3 is 16 residues long. The V and J ends lost 6 bases and 3 bases, in that order; junction bases with no gene match: 9. Germline V gene sequence: CDR1 SEHNR, CDR2 FQNEAQ (reference sequence). These data are taken from a study of shared clonotypes between healthy human individuals. Study summary: Participating donors consisted of two women and a few men aged 18 to 49. For every donor, three CD4 naive, three CD4 memory, two CD8 naive and one CD8 memory plates were used.

Sequencing used immunoSEQ multiplex PCR; TCRdb keeps in-frame clones, though not all of them. The data hold roughly 700,000 clones, with approximately 79% observed a single time. Overall study results and limits: Unshared clonotypes carried lower generation probabilities than those common to all four donors.

This TCR was sampled from a woman under 40 in good health. The chain links TRBV7-9 to TRBJ2-2, with 8 bases lining up with TRBD1. Sequencing was carried out using memory CD4+ T cells sorted from blood. Sample subset: CD45RA-negative fraction. In DNA form, the CDR3 reads TGTGCCAGCAGGCACCGGGACAGGCTGGACACCGGGGAGCTGTTTTTT. Protein product: CASRHRDRLDTGELFF. Full variable domain (rest looked up from reference TRBV7-9 and TRBJ2-2): DTGVSQNPRHKITKRGQNVTFRCDPISEHNRLYWYRQTLGQGPEFLTYFQNEAQLEKSRLLSDRFSAERPKGSFSTLEIQRTEQGDSAMYLCASRHRDRLDTGELFFGEGSRLTVL.